The 30 T cell receptor beta chains below were found in one sample sequenced in a study of beta chain features in type 1 diabetes. For these receptors, no antigen is known. Study-wide results and caveats: TCRB CDR3 length was moderately but significantly reduced in all four CD4+ subsets of Type 1 diabetes patients.

The whole isolated RNA underwent reverse transcription, so sequencing captured expressed TCRB transcripts. The data were produced by immunoSEQ multiplex PCR, yet TCRdb's version contains in-frame clones alone and is incomplete. The sample includes 150,000 to 190,000 clones, 10% of them seen just once. Sequencing was performed on central memory CD4+ T cells from blood. The source is a man aged 30 to 39 with type 1 diabetes.

This clone was seen once. The chain carries TRBV5-1 and TRBJ2-2; 8 positions match TRBD2. The germline CDR1 and CDR2 sequences are SGHRS and YFSETQ. Trimming at V came to 5 bases and at J to 5 bases, leaving 11 bases not matched to a gene. The CDR3 length is 16 residues. The CDR3 sequence: CASSPGAGEGTGELFF. The CDR3 bases are TGCGCCAGCAGTCCCGGAGCGGGAGAGGGGACCGGGGAGCTGTTTTTT.

This clone was observed a handful of times. The chain couples TRBV30 to TRBJ2-2; 10 bases align to TRBD2. The V segment lost 8 bases and the J segment 3 bases; nucleotides outside the gene matches: 15. Looked up from germline, CDR1 is GTSNPN and CDR2 is SVGIG (reference sequence). The CDR3 spans 17 residues. The CDR3 loop reads CASDRRGTSAYTGELFF. As DNA, the CDR3 is TGTGCCAGCGACAGGCGCGGGACTAGCGCATACACCGGGGAGCTGTTTTTT.

The chain carries TRBV28 and TRBJ2-7; D ambiguous. Trimming pared 4 bases from V and 2 bases from J, leaving 12 bases between. This CDR3 is 14 amino acids long. Germline V gives CDR1 MDHEN, CDR2 SYDVKM. Here the CDR3 reads CASSYGGMAYEQYF. CDR3 nucleotides: TGTGCCAGCAGTTATGGCGGCATGGCCTACGAGCAGTACTTC.

There are a few counts of this clone. The chain couples TRBV7-3 to TRBJ2-1, with 10 bases identical to TRBD2. This CDR3 is 16 amino acids long. Germline V gives CDR1 SGHTA, CDR2 FQGTGA. V lost 5 bases to trimming and J lost 6 bases; unmatched junction nucleotides: 10. The CDR3 bases are TGTGCCAGCAGCCGGAACCCTAGCGGGAGCATCAATGAGCAGTTCTTC. Its protein is CASSRNPSGSINEQFF.

The gene calls are TRBV6-1 and TRBJ2-7; possible D gene TRBD2, 5 bases. This CDR3 region has 12 residues. Looked up from germline, CDR1 is MNHNS and CDR2 is SASEGT. Trimming took off 0 bases at V and 7 bases at J, with 7 bases between the two ends. CDR3 residues: CASSEASGEQYF. CDR3 coding DNA: TGTGCCAGCAGTGAAGCTTCGGGGGAGCAGTACTTC.

This clone was seen only a few times. V is TRBV19 and J is TRBJ1-1; D is possibly TRBD1 (6 bases). The CDR3 totals 13 residues. CDR1 and CDR2 from the germline V gene are LNHDA and SQIVND (reference sequence). V was shortened by 9 bases and J by 6 bases, with 17 bases between the two germline ends. The CDR3 nucleotides read TGTGCCAGCTGCTTCAGGGGTTACCCTGAAGCTTTCTTT. It yields the protein CASCFRGYPEAFF.

The chain uses TRBV2 and TRBJ2-7; a weak D match, TRBD1 (6 bases). Trimming removed 8 bases at V and 5 bases at J, with 16 bases between. CDR3 size: 13 residues. Per germline, CDR1 SNHLY and CDR2 FYNNEI. The CDR3 sequence is CASAQGIEDEQYF. The CDR3 DNA sequence: TGTGCCAGCGCACAGGGAATTGAGGACGAGCAGTACTTC.

This sequence joins TRBV28 and TRBJ1-5; TRBD1 matches at 10 bases. CDR1 and CDR2 (germline): MDHEN, SYDVKM. CDR3 length: 12 residues. V was pared by 8 bases and J by 5 bases, with 0 bases of the junction left unmatched. This CDR3 reads CASGTGDQPQHF. Here the CDR3 DNA reads TGTGCCAGCGGGACAGGGGATCAGCCCCAGCATTTT.

There are a few counts of this clone. CDR3 loop: CASSFRGEFTGELFF. For the CDR3, the DNA is TGTGCCAGCAGCTTCCGGGGGGAATTCACCGGGGAGCTGTTTTTT. V is TRBV11-2 and J is TRBJ2-2; 7 positions match TRBD2. Germline CDR1 SGHAT, CDR2 FQNNGV. This CDR3 is 15 amino acids long. Trimming at V came to 3 bases and at J to 4 bases, leaving 5 bases not matched to a gene.

This clone was observed many times. The J gene is TRBJ1-2, the V gene TRBV27, with 8 bases matching TRBD1. This CDR3 contains 13 residues. CDR1 and CDR2 (germline): MNHEY, SMNVEV (reference sequence). V was pared by 6 bases and J by 7 bases, with 7 bases of the junction left unmatched. The CDR3 DNA reads TGTGCCAGCAGCGGAGGACAGGGCGGTGGCTACACCTTC. Residues: CASSGGQGGGYTF.

In its sample, this clone was seen a few times. The V gene is TRBV30, the J gene TRBJ1-5; unclear D gene. V lost 4 bases to trimming and J lost 0 bases, with 10 bases between them. The germline V gene encodes CDR1 GTSNPN and CDR2 SVGIG (reference sequence). This CDR3 comprises 14 residues. The CDR3 DNA reads TGTGCCTGGACCGGAGGCGATAGCAATCAGCCCCAGCATTTT. Its protein is CAWTGGDSNQPQHF. The complete variable domain, with remaining parts taken from reference TRBV30 and TRBJ1-5, reads SQTIHQWPATLVQPVGSPLSLECTVEGTSNPNLYWYRQAAGRGLQLLFYSVGIGQISSEVPQNLSASRPQDRQFILSSKKLLLSDSGFYLCAWTGGDSNQPQHFGDGTRLSIL.

In this sample, this clone turned up a few times. The V and J genes are TRBV7-3 and TRBJ2-7; D unresolved. V was clipped by 3 bases and J by 3 bases, with 15 bases between them. There are 15 residues in the CDR3. Looked up from germline, CDR1 is SGHTA and CDR2 is FQGTGA. Here the CDR3 reads CASSFNPLSGYEQYF. Here the CDR3 DNA reads TGTGCCAGCAGCTTCAATCCTCTCTCGGGCTACGAGCAGTACTTC.

A few counts support this clone. The CDR3 DNA reads as TGTGCCAGCTCACCTAAACCGGACAGCTCGTGGTACTTC. As protein: CASSPKPDSSWYF. The chain links TRBV18 to TRBJ2-7; D perhaps matches TRBD1 (6 bases). Germline lookup yields CDR1 KGHSH and CDR2 LQKENI. This CDR3 has 13 amino acids. Between the trimmed V and J ends, which lost 3 bases and 12 bases, there was a span of 18 bases.

There are a few counts of this clone. This chain links TRBV7-9 with TRBJ2-3; TRBD2 agrees at 9 bases. The V gene's germline CDR1 is SEHNR and CDR2 FQNEAQ (reference sequence). Unmatched junction bases numbered 6, after V lost 5 bases and J lost 6 bases. This CDR3 is built from 14 residues. This CDR3 is CASSLGTSLDTQYF. For the CDR3, the DNA is TGTGCCAGCAGCCTAGGGACTAGCCTTGATACGCAGTATTTT.

The CDR3 loop is CASSQFAPSGRASDSYEQYF. CDR3 bases: TGCGCCAGCAGCCAATTCGCTCCTAGCGGGAGGGCTTCCGACTCCTACGAGCAGTACTTC. The rearrangement links TRBV4-3 to TRBJ2-7, with TRBD2 identical over 12 bases. V shed 2 bases, J shed 0 bases, and the junction held 14 bases outside the gene matches. The V gene's germline CDR1 is LGHNA and CDR2 YSLEER. The CDR3 extends over 20 amino acids.

This clone came up a few times. This chain joins TRBV29-1 and TRBJ2-1; TRBD2 matches 11 bases. CDR1 is SQVTM and CDR2 is ANQGSEA in the germline V gene. Germline trimming cut 7 bases from V and 4 bases from J; bases unmatched to any gene: 9. The CDR3 is 15 residues long. The CDR3 spells CSARGLADRYNEQFF. The DNA of the CDR3 is TGCAGCGCGAGGGGACTAGCGGATAGATACAATGAGCAGTTCTTC.

CDR3 sequence reads: CSVEIRNTGELFF. The CDR3 nucleotides read TGCAGCGTTGAGATCAGGAACACCGGGGAGCTGTTTTTT. The J gene is TRBJ2-2, the V gene TRBV29-1, with D uncertain. The CDR3 spans 13 residues. V was clipped by 3 bases and J by 1 base, with 6 bases between them. Germline CDR1 reads SQVTM; CDR2 reads ANQGSEA.

This clone was recorded only once. The chain joins TRBV30 to TRBJ2-7; 7 nucleotides agree with TRBD2. Germline V gene sequence: CDR1 GTSNPN, CDR2 SVGIG (reference sequence). CDR3 size: 14 residues. With V trimmed by 1 base and J by 7 bases, 10 bases remained unmatched. The CDR3 DNA reads as TGTGCCTGGAGTGCGGCCGGGGGGACCAGAGAGCAGTACTTC. Protein product: CAWSAAGGTREQYF.

This clone was recorded a few times. The rearrangement joins TRBV6-1 to TRBJ1-1, with 9 bases fitting TRBD1. J was trimmed by 9 bases and V by 5 bases; bases with no gene match: 4. Germline V lookup: CDR1 MNHNS, CDR2 SASEGT. This CDR3 is built from 12 residues. The CDR3 nucleotides read TGTGCCAGCAGTCAAGGACAGGGGAAAGCTTTCTTT. Translation gives CASSQGQGKAFF.

This clone was observed a few times. The chain links TRBV5-4 to TRBJ2-5; TRBD2 aligns across 11 bases. From germline, CDR1 is SGHNT and CDR2 YYREEE (reference sequence). Trimming took 0 bases from V and 5 from J; bases not matched to a gene: 6. The CDR3 covers 16 residues. CDR3 bases: TGTGCCAGCAGCTTGGCCTTAGCGGGAGGGTCGGAGACCCAGTACTTC. Translation: CASSLALAGGSETQYF.

There are a few counts of this clone. The V call is TRBV27, the J call TRBJ2-7; D is undetermined. The CDR3 contains 11 residues. The V gene's germline CDR1 is MNHEY and CDR2 SMNVEV (reference sequence). V was trimmed by 8 bases and J by 5 bases, leaving 10 bases between them. DNA for the CDR3: TGTGCCAGCGGCTCGTACCACGAGCAGTACTTC. Amino acid sequence: CASGSYHEQYF.

The genes are TRBV10-3 and TRBJ1-5; D is uncertain. There are 12 residues in the CDR3. V lost 3 bases and J 4 bases, leaving 4 bases between the germline ends. The germline V gene has CDR1 ENHRY and CDR2 SYGVKD. CDR3 residues: CAISDRNQPQHF. The CDR3 DNA follows: TGTGCCATCAGTGACAGAAATCAGCCCCAGCATTTT.

The table lists this clone with a few counts. The V and J genes are TRBV28 and TRBJ1-3, with D perhaps matching TRBD1 (6 bases). Germline lookup yields CDR1 MDHEN and CDR2 SYDVKM. V was clipped by 2 bases and J by 0 bases, with 14 bases between them. The length of the CDR3 is 17 residues. CDR3 loop: CASSLVLGQSSGNTIYF. CDR3 DNA: TGTGCCAGCAGTTTAGTCCTAGGACAGAGCTCTGGAAACACCATATATTTT.

The gene calls are TRBV2 and TRBJ2-6; D is unresolved. This CDR3 has 13 amino acids. Trimming left V 6 bases short and J 3 bases short, with 6 bases between. CDR1 is SNHLY, CDR2 FYNNEI, per germline. The CDR3 protein is CASRADGANVLTF. Here the CDR3 DNA reads TGTGCCAGCAGGGCCGATGGGGCCAACGTCCTGACTTTC. Based on the CDR3 plus reference TRBV2 and TRBJ2-6, the full variable domain is EPEVTQTPSHQVTQMGQEVILRCVPISNHLYFYWYRQILGQKVEFLVSFYNNEISEKSEIFDDQFSVERPDGSNFTLKIRSTKLEDSAMYFCASRADGANVLTFGAGSRLTVL.

The gene calls are TRBV11-2 and TRBJ1-5; no reliable D call. Germline V gives CDR1 SGHAT, CDR2 FQNNGV. Between the trimmed V and J ends, which lost 2 bases and 5 bases, there was a span of 7 bases. The CDR3 contains 13 residues. This chain's CDR3 is CASSLWRDQPQHF. The CDR3 DNA is TGTGCCAGCAGCTTATGGAGGGATCAGCCCCAGCATTTT. Using reference TRBV11-2 and TRBJ1-5 for the parts outside the CDR3, the full variable domain is EAGVAQSPRYKIIEKRQSVAFWCNPISGHATLYWYQQILGQGPKLLIQFQNNGVVDDSQLPKDRFSAERLKGVDSTLKIQPAKLEDSAVYLCASSLWRDQPQHFGDGTRLSIL.

This clone was seen a few times. V usage is TRBV4-2 and J usage is TRBJ2-3, with 10 bases that match TRBD1. V lost 4 bases to trimming and J lost 2 bases; unmatched junction nucleotides: 15. Germline V gives CDR1 LGHNA, CDR2 YNFKEQ. The CDR3 sequence is 19 residues long. The CDR3 region has the DNA TGTGCCAGCAGCCCCCTGGGGTTGGTGGGACAGGGGATCACAGATACGCAGTATTTT. Protein sequence: CASSPLGLVGQGITDTQYF.

The genes are TRBV19 and TRBJ1-5; possibly TRBD1 for D (6 bases). Per the germline V gene, CDR1 is LNHDA and CDR2 is SQIVND (reference sequence). The CDR3 length is 14 residues. The germline V and J ends were trimmed by 7 bases and 1 base, with 11 bases remaining between them. The CDR3 DNA reads as TGTGCCAGTAAACAGGGACGCAGCAATCAGCCCCAGCATTTT. This translates into CASKQGRSNQPQHF. Full variable domain (missing parts from reference TRBV19 and TRBJ1-5): DGGITQSPKYLFRKEGQNVTLSCEQNLNHDAMYWYRQDPGQGLRLIYYSQIVNDFQKGDIAEGYSVSREKKESFPLTVTSAQKNPTAFYLCASKQGRSNQPQHFGDGTRLSIL.

The rearrangement links TRBV7-9 to TRBJ2-2, with TRBD2 as a possible D gene (6 bases). CDR1 and CDR2 from the germline V gene are SEHNR and FQNEAQ (reference sequence). Trimming stripped 11 bases from V and 7 bases from J, with 17 bases between. The CDR3 runs 13 residues. CDR3 protein: CARSGLSGGELFF. CDR3 DNA sequence: TGTGCCCGATCGGGACTGTCCGGCGGGGAGCTGTTTTTT.

Here the CDR3 DNA reads TGTGCCAGCAGAGACGGACAGGGCGAAGCTTTCTTT. It translates to CASRDGQGEAFF. This chain links TRBV6-5 with TRBJ1-1, with 8 bases aligning to TRBD1. Germline lookup yields CDR1 MNHEY and CDR2 SVGAGI. After removal of 6 bases from V and 8 bases from J, the junction contained 5 bases not matched to a gene. The CDR3 is 12 residues long.

The genes are TRBV19 and TRBJ2-3; 7 bases fit TRBD2. The CDR3 loop spans 15 amino acids. Trimming at V came to 1 base and at J to 7 bases, leaving 8 bases not matched to a gene. Germline CDR1 reads LNHDA; CDR2 reads SQIVND (reference sequence). This CDR3 is CASSIVRSGINTQYF. As DNA, the CDR3 is TGTGCCAGTAGTATAGTCAGAAGCGGGATTAATACGCAGTATTTT.